A single sample gave rise to the 32 T cell receptor beta chains below, sequenced in a study of blood T cell repertoires in COVID-19. Clones were read by immunoSEQ multiplex PCR, and TCRdb kept only the in-frame ones, dropping some. The sample shows just under 75,000 clones, approximately 88% of them seen only once. The material sequenced was peripheral blood. These TCRs come from a man older than 75 with active or convalescent COVID-19.

The rearrangement uses TRBV3-1 (or the pseudogene TRBV3-2) and TRBJ2-1, with TRBD2 as a possible D gene (6 bases). There are 15 residues in the CDR3. With 6 bases removed from V and 7 bases from J, the gap between germline ends came to 19 bases. Germline V gene lookup returns CDR1 LGHDT and CDR2 YNNKEL (reference sequence). The CDR3 nucleotides read TGTGCCAGCAGGCTATCGACTAGTTCGGGTAATGAGCAGTTCTTC. Its protein is CASRLSTSSGNEQFF.

CDR3 in DNA: TGTGCCAGCAGCCACTTGGGGGGATCGAATCAGCCCCAGCATTTT. Residues: CASSHLGGSNQPQHF. The J gene is TRBJ1-5, the V gene TRBV7-8, with D possibly TRBD1 on 5 matching bases. CDR1 is SGHVS, CDR2 FQNEAQ, per germline. The CDR3 totals 15 residues. Trimming removed 5 bases from V and 4 bases from J, with 15 bases in between. The whole variable domain, filled in from reference TRBV7-8 and TRBJ1-5, reads GAGVSQSPRYKVAKRGQDVALRCDPISGHVSLFWYQQALGQGPEFLTYFQNEAQLDKSGLPSDRFFAERPEGSVSTLKIQRTQQEDSAVYLCASSHLGGSNQPQHFGDGTRLSIL.

The CDR3 spells CASSPDRGLNEKLFF. The CDR3 DNA reads TGTGCCAGCTCACCTGACAGGGGACTTAATGAAAAACTGTTTTTT. The V call is TRBV18, the J call TRBJ1-4; 8 nucleotides match TRBD1. From germline, CDR1 is KGHSH and CDR2 LQKENI. The CDR3 extends over 15 amino acids. The V gene end was trimmed by 3 bases and the J gene end by 4 bases; junction bases not matched to a gene: 4.

V usage is TRBV6-2 or TRBV6-3 and J usage is TRBJ2-3; D uncertain. V was pared by 6 bases and J by 0 bases, with 10 bases between. The CDR3 covers 14 residues. Germline loops: CDR1 MNHEY, CDR2 SVGEGT. The CDR3 spells CASSRSSSTDTQYF. The CDR3 DNA sequence: TGTGCCAGCAGCCGGAGCTCTAGCACAGATACGCAGTATTTT.

The chain joins TRBV5-1 to TRBJ2-7; weak D call: TRBD1 (6 bases). Deletions cut 4 bases from V and 0 bases from J, with 11 bases between. The CDR3 has 14 residues. Germline lookup yields CDR1 SGHRS and CDR2 YFSETQ. In DNA, the CDR3 is TGCGCCAGCAGCGCGACAGGCAGCTCCTACGAGCAGTACTTC. This codes for CASSATGSSYEQYF.

This clone was picked up one time. This rearrangement joins TRBV5-4 to TRBJ2-3; TRBD1 matches 7 bases. This CDR3 contains 13 residues. V dropped 2 bases and J dropped 3; count of bases not matched to a gene: 0. From germline, CDR1 is SGHNT and CDR2 YYREEE (reference sequence). CDR3 amino acids: CASSFRGTDTQYF. The CDR3 nucleotides read TGTGCCAGCAGCTTCAGGGGGACAGATACGCAGTATTTT.

This clone is a singleton in its sample. This rearrangement joins TRBV24-1 to TRBJ1-2; no definite D call. Germline V CDR1 and CDR2: KGHDR, SFDVKD. The CDR3 has 22 amino acids. V lost 1 base, J lost 2 bases, and 31 bases lay in between. The CDR3 spells CATSDFYSVSYRWVSRNYGYTF. The CDR3, as DNA: TGTGCCACCAGTGATTTCTACAGTGTGTCCTATCGTTGGGTGTCCCGAAACTATGGCTACACCTTC.

J is TRBJ1-5 and V is TRBV4-1, with TRBD1 as a possible D gene (5 bases). The CDR3 consists of 16 residues. Between the trimmed V and J ends, which lost 3 bases and 6 bases, there was a span of 18 bases. Per the germline V gene, CDR1 is MGHRA and CDR2 is YSYEKL. The CDR3 DNA sequence: TGCGCCAGCAGCCAGGGTGGGGTCCGGGGGTTTCAGCCCCAGCATTTT. Its translation is CASSQGGVRGFQPQHF.

This chain joins TRBV19 and TRBJ2-6; TRBD2 might be the D (5 bases). The CDR3 totals 16 residues. V dropped 5 bases and J dropped 1 base, with 12 bases sitting between them. The germline V gene encodes CDR1 LNHDA and CDR2 SQIVND (reference sequence). CDR3 bases: TGTGCCAGTAGTCCCCAGGCGGGTTCTGGGGCCAACGTCCTGACTTTC. As protein: CASSPQAGSGANVLTF. The full variable domain, completed using reference TRBV19 and TRBJ2-6, is DGGITQSPKYLFRKEGQNVTLSCEQNLNHDAMYWYRQDPGQGLRLIYYSQIVNDFQKGDIAEGYSVSREKKESFPLTVTSAQKNPTAFYLCASSPQAGSGANVLTFGAGSRLTVL.

The chain combines TRBV6-1 with TRBJ2-5; unclear D gene. Germline loops: CDR1 MNHNS, CDR2 SASEGT. Trimming pared 2 bases from V and 1 base from J, leaving 8 bases between. The CDR3 runs 14 residues. The CDR3 coding sequence is TGTGCCAGCAGTGAATTACAGTCCCAAGAGACCCAGTACTTC. Translation: CASSELQSQETQYF.

The rearrangement links TRBV4-3 to TRBJ2-1, with TRBD1 as a possible D gene (5 bases). V lost 2 bases to trimming and J lost 4 bases, with 9 bases between them. Germline CDR1 is LGHNA and CDR2 is YSLEER. The CDR3 contains 14 residues. CDR3 loop: CASSQMTVYNEQFF. The CDR3 DNA sequence: TGCGCCAGCAGCCAAATGACAGTATACAATGAGCAGTTCTTC.

This clone was counted a single time. V and J are TRBV5-1 and TRBJ2-1, with 10 bases matching TRBD2. The CDR3 sequence is 15 residues long. Germline V gives CDR1 SGHRS, CDR2 YFSETQ. V lost 1 base to trimming and J lost 7 bases; unmatched junction nucleotides: 5. In nucleotides, the CDR3 is TGCGCCAGCAGCTTGACAGCGGGAGGGCGAAATGAGCAGTTCTTC. It translates to CASSLTAGGRNEQFF.

This clone was detected a few times. V gene TRBV30 combines with J gene TRBJ1-2; D not resolved. This CDR3 has 13 amino acids. CDR1 and CDR2 (germline): GTSNPN, SVGIG (reference sequence). Trimming cost V 4 bases and J 4 bases, with 13 bases left between them. The CDR3 spells CAWNIGEGYGYTF. In DNA, the CDR3 is TGTGCCTGGAACATTGGGGAGGGCTATGGCTACACCTTC.

This clone was seen just once. CDR3 nucleotides: TGTGCCAGCAGCCTGACAGGGGACCTGAACACTGAAGCTTTCTTT. Translation: CASSLTGDLNTEAFF. The genes are TRBV5-5 and TRBJ1-1, with 8 bases aligning to TRBD1. Germline V gives CDR1 SGHKS, CDR2 YYEKEE (reference sequence). The CDR3 is 15 amino acids. The J segment lost 0 bases and the V segment lost 4 bases, leaving 5 bases of the junction unmatched.

This clone was picked up a small number of times. The V call is TRBV30, the J call TRBJ1-6; the D is unclear. The CDR3 contains 13 residues. V was clipped by 0 bases and J by 9 bases, with 9 bases between them. Germline V gene lookup returns CDR1 GTSNPN and CDR2 SVGIG (reference sequence). CDR3 loop: CAWSVTGASPLHF. CDR3 DNA: TGTGCCTGGAGTGTAACTGGAGCTTCACCCCTCCACTTT.

The chain combines TRBV7-2 with TRBJ2-7; the match to TRBD1 covers 7 bases. CDR3 size: 14 residues. The V segment lost 5 bases and the J segment 5 bases; nucleotides outside the gene matches: 9. The germline gives CDR1 SGHTA, CDR2 FQGNSA. CDR3 DNA sequence: TGTGCCAGCAGCCTAAGACAGGGACCGGACGAGCAGTACTTC. Encoded protein: CASSLRQGPDEQYF.

The chain's CDR3 is CATSPPVRAGLNEQYF. DNA for the CDR3: TGTGCCACCAGCCCCCCGGTTAGAGCGGGGCTAAACGAGCAGTACTTC. The V call is TRBV15, the J call TRBJ2-7; 7 nucleotides match TRBD2. V shed 5 bases and J 5 bases; nucleotides not matched to a gene: 15. The CDR3 consists of 16 residues. Germline loops: CDR1 LNHNV, CDR2 YYDKDF (reference sequence).

This clone was picked up one time. This sequence joins TRBV7-2 and TRBJ1-2; 7 nucleotides align to TRBD1. The CDR3 is 15 amino acids. Germline CDR1 SGHTA, CDR2 FQGNSA. Losses at the gene ends were 1 base for V and 2 bases for J; bases not matched to a gene: 4. This chain's CDR3 is CASSLVVGQNYGYTF. The CDR3 nucleotides read TGTGCCAGCAGCTTAGTTGTGGGACAGAACTATGGCTACACCTTC.

This rearrangement joins TRBV7-9 to TRBJ2-5; D gene unclear. Germline CDR1 SEHNR, CDR2 FQNEAQ (reference sequence). CDR3 length equals 15 residues. V lost 1 base and J lost 1, with 10 bases in between. DNA for the CDR3: TGTGCCAGCAGCTTAGTCTTCGGTCCCCAAGAGACCCAGTACTTC. Encoded protein: CASSLVFGPQETQYF.

The chain links TRBV10-3 to TRBJ1-4, with 8 positions matching TRBD1. The CDR3 is 15 amino acids. V lost 6 bases and J lost 4; bases outside the gene matches: 7. Germline V gene data show CDR1 as ENHRY and CDR2 as SYGVKD. The CDR3 loop is CAIRTGTGYNEKLFF. The CDR3 DNA follows: TGTGCCATCAGGACCGGGACAGGCTATAATGAAAAACTGTTTTTT.

J is TRBJ1-6 and V is TRBV6-7, with D maybe TRBD1 (6 bases). TRBV6-7 is flagged as an ORF with uncertain function. V lost 2 bases and J 7 bases, leaving 15 bases between the germline ends. The CDR3 loop spans 16 amino acids. CDR3 nucleotides: TGTGCCAGCAGTTACCGGCCTGGGACAAGGAATTCACCCCTCCACTTT. Protein sequence: CASSYRPGTRNSPLHF.

This sequence joins TRBV20-1 and TRBJ2-1; D is uncertain. V dropped 6 bases and J dropped 8 bases, with 5 bases sitting between them. The CDR3 contains 9 residues. The germline CDR1 and CDR2 sequences are DFQATT and SNEGSKA (reference sequence). The CDR3: CSAPDEQFF. DNA of the CDR3: TGCAGTGCCCCCGATGAGCAGTTCTTC.

This chain connects TRBV5-1 to TRBJ2-5; 12 positions match TRBD1. The CDR3 spans 16 residues. Looked up from germline, CDR1 is SGHRS and CDR2 is YFSETQ. J gave up 5 bases and V 1 base, and 6 bases lay outside the gene matches. The CDR3 coding sequence is TGCGCCAGCAGCTTGTGGGGGACAGGGGGCGCGGAGACCCAGTACTTC. This gives the protein CASSLWGTGGAETQYF.

V usage is TRBV7-8 and J usage is TRBJ2-7, with a tentative D call TRBD2 (7 bases). The V gene lost 7 bases and the J gene lost 1 base, with 17 bases spanning the gap. Germline V gene lookup returns CDR1 SGHVS and CDR2 FQNEAQ. There are 15 residues in the CDR3. As DNA, the CDR3 is TGTGCCAGCACCCCCATGGGAGGGGGATCCTACGAGCAGTACTTC. The encoded protein is CASTPMGGGSYEQYF.

This clone was picked up a small number of times. The chain carries TRBV2 and TRBJ2-7; 11 positions match TRBD1. CDR3 length: 14 residues. From germline, CDR1 is SNHLY and CDR2 FYNNEI. After removal of 8 bases from V and 2 bases from J, the junction contained 5 bases not matched to a gene. For the CDR3, the DNA is TGTGCCAGCGATAGGGGACAGGGGGCCTACGAGCAGTACTTC. It yields the protein CASDRGQGAYEQYF.

The chain has TRBV5-1 and TRBJ2-2; 13 bases line up with TRBD2. With V trimmed by 4 bases and J by 4 bases, 7 bases remained unmatched. The CDR3 sequence is 17 residues long. Germline V gene data show CDR1 as SGHRS and CDR2 as YFSETQ. The CDR3: CASSPEGLAGVTGELFF. CDR3 bases: TGCGCCAGCAGCCCGGAAGGACTAGCGGGAGTCACCGGGGAGCTGTTTTTT. Using reference TRBV5-1 and TRBJ2-2 for the parts outside the CDR3, the full variable domain is KAGVTQTPRYLIKTRGQQVTLSCSPISGHRSVSWYQQTPGQGLQFLFEYFSETQRNKGNFPGRFSGRQFSNSRSEMNVSTLELGDSALYLCASSPEGLAGVTGELFFGEGSRLTVL.

The CDR3 loop reads CASSQGGTGFNEQFF. CDR3 DNA sequence: TGCGCCAGCAGCCAAGGTGGGACAGGGTTTAATGAGCAGTTCTTC. The rearrangement joins TRBV4-1 to TRBJ2-1; 9 nucleotides match TRBD1. This CDR3 contains 15 residues. From germline, CDR1 is MGHRA and CDR2 YSYEKL. J gave up 7 bases and V 1 base, and 5 bases lay outside the gene matches.

V and J are TRBV28 and TRBJ2-4, with 8 bases identical to TRBD2. Germline CDR1 MDHEN, CDR2 SYDVKM. The CDR3 runs 15 residues. J gave up 1 base and V 5 bases, and 4 bases lay outside the gene matches. CDR3 in amino acids: CASSGSGSAKNIQYF. CDR3 DNA sequence: TGTGCCAGCAGTGGAAGCGGGAGTGCCAAAAACATTCAGTACTTC.

The sample holds one count of this clone. J is TRBJ2-5 and V is TRBV5-4, with D unclear. The CDR3 contains 14 residues. The ends were cut back, 1 base at V and 4 bases at J, with 11 bases in the middle. Germline assignment: CDR1 SGHNT and CDR2 YYREEE (reference sequence). CDR3 nucleotides: TGTGCCAGCAGCTTGTACTTTACCCCAGAGACCCAGTACTTC. Its translation: CASSLYFTPETQYF.

The genes are TRBV7-6 and TRBJ2-7, with 7 bases matching TRBD1. Germline V lookup: CDR1 SGHVS, CDR2 FNYEAQ. The junction had 10 bases not matched to a gene; V was cut back by 1 base and J by 7 bases. The CDR3 has 15 residues. The CDR3 is CASSLVRQGMGEQYF. CDR3 bases: TGTGCCAGCAGCTTAGTACGACAGGGTATGGGGGAGCAGTACTTC.

V gene TRBV2 combines with J gene TRBJ2-1, with 7 bases aligning to TRBD1. CDR3 size: 15 residues. Germline V gene data show CDR1 as SNHLY and CDR2 as FYNNEI. Trimming removed 4 bases from V and 2 bases from J; junction bases left unmatched: 5. The CDR3 loop is CASSATGPPYNEQFF. The CDR3 DNA sequence: TGTGCCAGCAGTGCGACAGGGCCCCCCTACAATGAGCAGTTCTTC.

The chain carries TRBV6-5 and TRBJ1-4; 8 bases align to TRBD1. The ends lost 5 bases at V and 7 bases at J; junction bases unmatched: 9. CDR1 MNHEY and CDR2 SVGAGI come from the germline V gene. CDR3 size: 15 residues. Here the CDR3 reads CASSPTGGLVEKLFF. The CDR3 DNA reads TGTGCCAGCAGTCCAACAGGGGGGCTGGTTGAAAAACTGTTTTTT.